The sequence of this TCR beta chain was determined in a study of blood T cell repertoires in COVID-19. TCRdb's table, derived via immunoSEQ multiplex PCR, lists solely in-frame clones and lacks some. The repertoire includes around 230,000 clones, approximately 89% of them detected once, and about 2.3% sits in the top ten. The sample holds a few counts of this clone. The origin of this receptor is a woman aged 40 to 50 with acute COVID-19. Source material: PBMCs or T cells enriched from blood (not recorded which).

CDR3 DNA sequence: TGCGCCAGCAGCCAAACAGGGTACAATCAGCCCCAGCATTTT. This gives the protein CASSQTGYNQPQHF. The chain recombines TRBV4-3 with TRBJ1-5; perhaps TRBD1 as D (6 bases). The CDR3 contains 14 residues. CDR1 is LGHNA and CDR2 is YSLEER in the germline V gene. Deletions cut 2 bases from V and 3 bases from J, with 8 bases between.